At least ten counts were recorded for the clone carrying this T cell receptor (beta chain). Its antigen is unknown. Preparation of the TCRbeta library used unique molecular identifiers. A single record per CDR3 protein comes from TCRdb applying MiXCR to the PCR reads. The sample shows around 490,000 distinct CDR3 sequences, approximately 10% of them seen only once. This sample is drawn from a study of T-cell reconstitution after alpha-beta-depleted transplantation in children. Study results and caveats: Most T-cell counts and diversity one year after the transplant came from T cells that were newly produced. Several hundred expanded graft clones reportedly gave rise to the alpha-beta T cells present about two months after transplant.

Germline assignment: CDR1 SQVTM and CDR2 ANQGSEA. The CDR3 contains 13 residues. Trimming took 1 base from V and 6 from J, leaving 12 bases between them. The sequence was obtained from a female patient aged 2 to 10 who had a stem cell transplant for aplastic anemia, so the T cells may come from the graft donor. The specimen comprised PBMCs, mostly from graft donor cells, sampled 180 days after TCRalphabeta/CD19-depleted stem cell transplant. The V gene is TRBV29-1, the J gene TRBJ1-1, with D tentatively TRBD1 (6 bases). CDR3 sequence reads: CSVEGDKWAEAFF. The CDR3 DNA reads as TGCAGCGTTGAAGGGGACAAGTGGGCTGAAGCTTTCTTT.